A selection of T cell receptor beta chains follows, all from one sample in a study of immune heterogeneity within non-small cell lung tumors. MiXCR, run by TCRdb on the multiplex PCR reads, gives a single entry per CDR3 protein. The sample lists just over 3,500 distinct CDR3 sequences, under 30% seen once, with roughly 12% in the top ten. The sample comprised lung tumor tissue. These receptors came from a man aged 55 to 70 with non-small cell lung cancer. The CDR3 runs from the conserved cysteine through the conserved F or W. D genes are given only for firm matches. A clone size is listed for some rows: how often the clone was seen (once, few, many), or a class if it is expanded.

j_call v_call clone_size d_call cdr3_aa cdr3_nt
TRBJ2-3 TRBV6-6 NA TRBD2 CASSYFTPGLGTDTQYF TGTGCCAGCAGTTACTTCACTCCGGGACTAGGTACAGATACGCAGTATTTT
TRBJ2-1 TRBV4-1 NA TRBD2 CASSQKLPGLADTRASYNEQFF TGCGCCAGCAGCCAAAAGTTGCCCGGACTAGCAGACACCCGAGCTTCCTACAATGAGCAGTTCTTC
TRBJ2-7 TRBV28 medium-sized NA CASRLLRTEREYEQYF TGTGCCAGCCGATTATTGAGGACTGAGAGGGAATACGAGCAGTACTTC
TRBJ2-3 TRBV11-2 medium-sized TRBD1 CASSLRGPGTDTQYF TGTGCCAGCAGCTTGAGGGGGCCAGGAACAGATACGCAGTATTTT
TRBJ2-7 TRBV11-2 medium-sized NA CASSLGPSYEQYF TGTGCCAGCAGCTTAGGGCCTTCCTACGAGCAGTACTTC
TRBJ2-3 TRBV5-4 few TRBD2 CASSLGGGLADTQYF TGTGCCAGCAGCTTAGGCGGGGGGCTGGCAGATACGCAGTATTTT
TRBJ1-2 TRBV7-9 NA TRBD1 CASSFPGQGYGYTF TGTGCCAGCAGCTTTCCGGGACAGGGCTATGGCTACACCTTC
TRBJ1-1 TRBV4-1 medium-sized NA CASSQGGPSNTEAFF TGCGCCAGCAGCCAGGGGGGACCGTCGAACACTGAAGCTTTCTTT
TRBJ1-2 TRBV5-1 medium-sized TRBD1 CASSAETGGVRYGYTF TGCGCCAGCAGCGCAGAAACAGGGGGCGTTCGATATGGCTACACCTTC
TRBJ1-2 TRBV5-1 few NA CASYGGTYGYTF TGCGCCTCATATGGGGGGACCTATGGCTACACCTTC
TRBJ1-1 TRBV25-1 NA NA CASTEMNTGEAFF TGTGCCAGCACAGAAATGAATACGGGAGAAGCTTTCTTT
TRBJ2-1 TRBV11-2 NA NA CASSSGVVYNEQLF TGTGCCAGCAGCTCGGGGGTTGTGTACAATGAGCAGTTATTC
TRBJ2-5 TRBV27 few TRBD2 CASSLFSGLAGLVGETQYF TGTGCCAGCAGTTTATTTTCGGGACTAGCGGGGCTGGTTGGAGAGACCCAGTACTTC
TRBJ1-5 TRBV28 medium-sized NA CASSFRLTPGQPQHF TGTGCCAGCAGTTTCCGTCTTACCCCGGGTCAGCCCCAGCATTTT
TRBJ2-3 TRBV19 medium-sized TRBD2 CASSPGTSFLQYF TGTGCCAGTAGCCCCGGGACTAGTTTTTTGCAGTATTTT
TRBJ2-7 TRBV11-2 medium-sized NA CASSLAGAAYEQYF TGTGCCAGCAGCTTGGCCGGGGCCGCCTACGAGCAGTACTTC
TRBJ2-7 TRBV19 medium-sized NA CASSIGPRGNSYEQYF TGTGCCAGTAGTATAGGCCCTCGCGGCAATTCCTACGAGCAGTACTTC
TRBJ1-3 TRBV11-2 few NA CASSLAVSGNTIYF TGTGCCAGCAGCTTAGCCGTCTCTGGAAACACCATATATTTT
TRBJ2-2 TRBV4-2 few NA CASSQVSPAGELFF TGTGCCAGCAGCCAGGTATCCCCCGCCGGGGAGCTGTTTTTT
TRBJ2-7 TRBV4-1 medium-sized NA CASSQVADYEQYF TGCGCCAGCAGCCAAGTCGCAGACTACGAGCAGTACTTC
TRBJ2-3 TRBV5-1 NA NA CASSLIDAQYF TGCGCCAGCTCGCTCATAGATGCGCAGTATTTT
TRBJ2-7 TRBV9 few TRBD2 CASSVGFRSGSCLSYEQYF TGTGCCAGCAGCGTAGGTTTTAGAAGCGGGAGTTGTTTATCCTACGAGCAGTACTTC
TRBJ1-2 TRBV20-1 medium-sized TRBD1 CSADRGQVAGYTF TGCAGTGCTGACAGGGGGCAGGTGGCTGGCTACACCTTC
TRBJ1-4 TRBV27 NA TRBD1 CASSTGVANEKLFF TGTGCCAGCAGCACAGGGGTGGCTAATGAAAAACTGTTTTTT
TRBJ2-1 TRBV5-1 NA NA CASSSRGPEDPYNEQFF TGCGCCAGCAGCTCCAGGGGACCGGAGGACCCCTACAATGAGCAGTTCTTC
TRBJ1-1 TRBV13 NA NA CASSPAGTQGITEAFF TGTGCCAGCAGCCCTGCCGGGACCCAAGGTATCACTGAAGCTTTCTTT
TRBJ2-1 TRBV5-1 NA NA CASSFGSSDNNEQFF TGCGCCAGCAGCTTCGGGTCTAGCGACAACAATGAGCAGTTCTTC
TRBJ2-2 TRBV5-5 NA NA CASSLWETPGTGELFF TGTGCCAGCAGCTTGTGGGAGACACCGGGGACCGGGGAGCTGTTTTTT
TRBJ1-1 TRBV2 few TRBD1 CASAEQGASVTEAFF TGTGCCAGCGCTGAACAGGGGGCTTCGGTCACTGAAGCTTTCTTT
TRBJ2-7 TRBV7-2 large TRBD2 CASSLGPLREQYEQYF TGTGCCAGCAGCTTAGGTCCTTTGCGGGAGCAATACGAGCAGTACTTC
TRBJ1-2 TRBV20-1 few TRBD1 CSADRGQVASYTF TGCAGTGCTGACAGGGGGCAGGTGGCTAGCTACACCTTC
TRBJ2-1 TRBV3-1 NA TRBD2 CASSQGTSYEQFF TGTGCCAGCAGCCAAGGGACTAGCTATGAGCAGTTCTTC
TRBJ1-3 TRBV28 NA NA CARSKQSGNTIYF TGTGCCAGATCAAAACAGTCTGGAAACACCATATATTTT
TRBJ2-5 TRBV9 medium-sized TRBD2 CASSPNSGRAWVETQYF TGTGCCAGCAGCCCCAATAGCGGGAGGGCCTGGGTAGAGACCCAGTACTTC
TRBJ2-6 TRBV19 NA TRBD2 CASSMGLAGGPSGANVLTF TGTGCCAGTAGTATGGGACTAGCGGGAGGGCCCTCTGGGGCCAACGTCCTGACTTTC
TRBJ1-5 TRBV6-1 large NA CASSYPVGDGDSNQPQHF TGTGCCAGCAGTTACCCCGTGGGGGACGGTGATAGCAATCAGCCCCAGCATTTT
TRBJ2-7 TRBV20-1 few TRBD2 CSASTSAQVYEQYF TGCAGTGCTTCCACTAGCGCCCAAGTCTACGAGCAGTACTTC
TRBJ2-2 TRBV5-1 few TRBD2 CASSLLTSGSSGELFF TGCGCCAGCAGCTTGCTAACTAGCGGGAGTTCCGGGGAGCTGTTTTTT
TRBJ1-1 TRBV5-1 NA NA CASSTQGNTEAFF TGCGCCAGCAGCACCCAGGGGAACACTGAAGCTTTCTTT
TRBJ2-7 TRBV3-1 NA TRBD2 CASRNGVAGGSVYEQYF TGTGCCAGCAGAAATGGGGTAGCGGGAGGATCGGTCTACGAGCAGTACTTC
TRBJ2-7 TRBV6-2/TRBV6-3 medium-sized TRBD2 CASSSPGTSNEQYF TGTGCCAGCAGTTCCCCTGGGACTAGCAACGAGCAGTACTTC
TRBJ2-2 TRBV20-1 medium-sized TRBD2 CSARGGRNTGELFF TGCAGTGCTAGGGGCGGGAGGAACACCGGGGAGCTGTTTTTT
TRBJ2-7 TRBV7-2 NA TRBD1 CASSLGPGGYEQYF TGTGCCAGCAGCTTAGGTCCAGGGGGCTACGAGCAGTACTTC
TRBJ1-5 TRBV27 medium-sized NA CASSLTGLGNQPQHF TGTGCCAGCAGTTTAACAGGGCTGGGCAATCAGCCCCAGCATTTT
TRBJ2-3 TRBV12-3/TRBV12-4 medium-sized NA CASSLTGIGSDTQYF TGTGCCAGCAGTTTAACCGGGATAGGATCCGATACGCAGTATTTT
TRBJ2-3 TRBV6-4 few NA CASSDGADTDTQYF TGTGCCAGCAGTGATGGTGCGGACACAGATACGCAGTATTTT
TRBJ2-6 TRBV6-1 few NA CASRPPLGGSGANVLTF TGTGCCAGCAGACCCCCACTAGGGGGATCCGGGGCCAACGTCCTGACTTTC
TRBJ1-5 TRBV28 NA NA CASNLNSGEGSNQPQHF TGTGCCAGCAATCTAAACAGTGGGGAGGGTAGCAATCAGCCCCAGCATTTT
TRBJ1-3 TRBV3-1 few NA CASSQGSSGNTIYF TGTGCCAGCAGCCAAGGAAGCTCTGGAAACACCATATATTTT
TRBJ1-5 TRBV19 NA TRBD1 CASRGVGTADQPQHF TGTGCCAGTAGAGGGGTCGGGACAGCAGATCAACCCCAGCATTTT
TRBJ1-5 TRBV6-1 medium-sized TRBD1 CASSEGQGQNQPQHF TGTGCCAGCAGTGAGGGACAGGGGCAAAATCAGCCCCAGCATTTT
TRBJ2-7 TRBV18 few TRBD1 CASSRSDRDEQYF TGTGCCAGCTCACGCTCAGACAGGGACGAGCAGTACTTC
TRBJ1-1 TRBV6-1 medium-sized NA CASSFRKNTEAFF TGTGCCAGCAGTTTCAGGAAGAACACTGAAGCTTTCTTT
TRBJ2-5 TRBV12-3/TRBV12-4 few TRBD2 CASGDSAGDRETQYF TGTGCCAGCGGGGATTCAGCGGGAGATCGAGAGACCCAGTACTTC
TRBJ1-2 TRBV19 medium-sized NA CASSMGAGRNYGYTF TGTGCCAGTAGTATGGGAGCGGGAAGAAACTATGGCTACACCTTC
TRBJ2-2 TRBV5-5 NA TRBD1 CASSLADRVGTGELFF TGTGCCAGCAGCTTGGCAGACAGGGTTGGGACCGGGGAGCTGTTTTTT
TRBJ2-5 TRBV29-1 NA NA CSVAVTETQYF TGCAGCGTTGCGGTAACGGAGACCCAGTACTTC
TRBJ2-7 TRBV12-3/TRBV12-4 medium-sized TRBD2 CASSHRTSYEQYF TGTGCCAGCAGTCACCGGACTAGCTACGAGCAGTACTTC
TRBJ2-5 TRBV7-3 few TRBD2 CASSLTSGSWETQYF TGTGCCAGTAGCTTAACGAGCGGGAGCTGGGAGACCCAGTACTTC
TRBJ1-4 TRBV6-1 NA NA CASSGTGGRGELFF TGTGCCAGCAGTGGGACGGGGGGACGGGGGGAACTGTTTTTT